This entry features one TCR beta chain sequence. The data were obtained in a study of early T cells in non-severe SARS-CoV-2 infection. Study-level background: Sequencing was performed on bulk RNA from unsorted whole blood, leaving chains unpaired.

CDR1 and CDR2 from the germline V gene are SEHNR and FQNEAQ (reference sequence). The germline V and J ends were trimmed by 3 bases and 1 base, with 11 bases remaining between them. This CDR3 has 15 amino acids. TCRdb re-analysed the 5' RACE reads in MiXCR, keeping a single row per CDR3 protein. This table holds 32,000 or so distinct CDR3 sequences, 6.3% found once. Source material: whole blood. The TCR sequence derives from an adult who was a healthcare worker with PCR-confirmed SARS-CoV-2 infection or an uninfected control (not recorded which). This chain links TRBV7-9 with TRBJ2-3; D is uncertain. The CDR3 loop reads CASSFQMSGTDTQYF. CDR3 coding DNA: TGTGCCAGCAGCTTTCAAATGTCAGGCACAGATACGCAGTATTTT.